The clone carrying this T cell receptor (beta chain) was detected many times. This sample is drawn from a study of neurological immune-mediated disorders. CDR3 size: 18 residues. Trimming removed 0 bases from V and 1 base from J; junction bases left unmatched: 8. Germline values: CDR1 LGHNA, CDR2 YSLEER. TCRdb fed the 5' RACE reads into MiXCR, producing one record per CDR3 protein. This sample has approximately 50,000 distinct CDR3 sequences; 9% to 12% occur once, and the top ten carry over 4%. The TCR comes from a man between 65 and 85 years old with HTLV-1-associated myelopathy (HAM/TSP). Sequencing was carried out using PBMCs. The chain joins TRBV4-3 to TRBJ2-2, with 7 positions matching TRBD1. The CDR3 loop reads CASSQDRQGWVNTGELFF. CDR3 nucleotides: TGCGCCAGCAGCCAAGATCGACAGGGATGGGTGAACACCGGGGAGCTGTTTTTT.